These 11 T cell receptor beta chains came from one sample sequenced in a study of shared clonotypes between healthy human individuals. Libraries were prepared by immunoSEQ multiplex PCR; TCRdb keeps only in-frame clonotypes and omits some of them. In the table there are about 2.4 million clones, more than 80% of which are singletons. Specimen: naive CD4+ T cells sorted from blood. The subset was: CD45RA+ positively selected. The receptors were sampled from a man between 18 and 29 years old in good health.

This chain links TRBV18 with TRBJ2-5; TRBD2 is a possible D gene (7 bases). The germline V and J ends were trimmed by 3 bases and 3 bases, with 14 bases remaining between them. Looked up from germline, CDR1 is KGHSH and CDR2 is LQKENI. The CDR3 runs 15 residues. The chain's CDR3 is CASSPNQGGEETQYF. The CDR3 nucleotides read TGTGCCAGCTCACCTAACCAAGGGGGGGAAGAGACCCAGTACTTC. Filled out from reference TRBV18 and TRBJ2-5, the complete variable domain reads NAGVMQNPRHLVRRRGQEARLRCSPMKGHSHVYWYRQLPEEGLKFMVYLQKENIIDESGMPKERFSAEFPKEGPSILRIQQVVRGDSAAYFCASSPNQGGEETQYFGPGTRLLVL.

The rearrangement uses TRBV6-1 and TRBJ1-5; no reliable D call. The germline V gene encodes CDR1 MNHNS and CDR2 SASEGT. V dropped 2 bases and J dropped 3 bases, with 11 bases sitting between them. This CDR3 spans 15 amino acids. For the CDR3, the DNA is TGTGCCAGCAGTGAATTCACAGAGGTCAATCAGCCCCAGCATTTT. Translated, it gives CASSEFTEVNQPQHF.

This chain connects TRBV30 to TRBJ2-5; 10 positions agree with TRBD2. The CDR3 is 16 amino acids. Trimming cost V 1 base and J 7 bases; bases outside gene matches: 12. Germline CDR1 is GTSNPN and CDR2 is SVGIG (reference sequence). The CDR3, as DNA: TGTGCCTGGAGTGGGGGAACTAGCGGGGCCCTTGGGACCCAGTACTTC. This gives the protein CAWSGGTSGALGTQYF.

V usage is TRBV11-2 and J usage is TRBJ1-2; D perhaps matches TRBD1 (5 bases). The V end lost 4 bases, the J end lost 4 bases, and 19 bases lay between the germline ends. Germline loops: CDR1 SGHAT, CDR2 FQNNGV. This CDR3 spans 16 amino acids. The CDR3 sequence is CASSSHIVAGTYGYTF. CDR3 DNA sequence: TGTGCCAGCAGCTCCCACATAGTGGCAGGGACCTATGGCTACACCTTC. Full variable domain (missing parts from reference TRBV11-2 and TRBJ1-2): EAGVAQSPRYKIIEKRQSVAFWCNPISGHATLYWYQQILGQGPKLLIQFQNNGVVDDSQLPKDRFSAERLKGVDSTLKIQPAKLEDSAVYLCASSSHIVAGTYGYTFGSGTRLTVV.

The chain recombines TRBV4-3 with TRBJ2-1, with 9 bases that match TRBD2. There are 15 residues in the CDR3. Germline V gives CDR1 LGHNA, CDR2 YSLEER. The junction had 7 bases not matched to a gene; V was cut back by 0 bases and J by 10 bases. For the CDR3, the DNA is TGCGCCAGCAGCCAAGAACCCCTAGCGGGAAAGGAGCAGTTCTTC. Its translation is CASSQEPLAGKEQFF.

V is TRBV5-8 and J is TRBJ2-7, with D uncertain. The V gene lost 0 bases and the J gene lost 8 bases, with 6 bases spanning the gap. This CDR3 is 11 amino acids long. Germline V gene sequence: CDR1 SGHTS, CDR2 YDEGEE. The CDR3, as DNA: TGTGCCAGCAGCTTGGAAAGGCAGCAGTACTTC. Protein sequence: CASSLERQQYF.

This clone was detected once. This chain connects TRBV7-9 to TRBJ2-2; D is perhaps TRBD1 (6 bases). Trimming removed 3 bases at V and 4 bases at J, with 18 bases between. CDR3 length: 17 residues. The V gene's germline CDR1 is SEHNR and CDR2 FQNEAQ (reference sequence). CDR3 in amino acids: CASSFSRGIGATGELFF. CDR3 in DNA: TGTGCCAGCAGCTTTTCCAGGGGTATTGGGGCCACCGGGGAGCTGTTTTTT.

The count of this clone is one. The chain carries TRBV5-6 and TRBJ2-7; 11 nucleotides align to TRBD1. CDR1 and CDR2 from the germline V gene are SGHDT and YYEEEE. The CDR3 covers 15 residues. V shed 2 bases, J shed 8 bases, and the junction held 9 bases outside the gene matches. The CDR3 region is CASSFDGTGGLQQYF. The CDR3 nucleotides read TGTGCCAGCAGCTTTGACGGGACAGGGGGTTTGCAGCAGTACTTC.

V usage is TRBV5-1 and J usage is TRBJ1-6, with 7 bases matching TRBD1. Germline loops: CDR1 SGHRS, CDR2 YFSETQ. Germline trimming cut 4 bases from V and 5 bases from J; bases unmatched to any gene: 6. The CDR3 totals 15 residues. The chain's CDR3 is CASSIRQGDNSPLHF. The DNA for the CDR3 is TGCGCCAGCAGCATACGACAGGGAGATAATTCACCCCTCCACTTT. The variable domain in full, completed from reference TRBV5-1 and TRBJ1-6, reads KAGVTQTPRYLIKTRGQQVTLSCSPISGHRSVSWYQQTPGQGLQFLFEYFSETQRNKGNFPGRFSGRQFSNSRSEMNVSTLELGDSALYLCASSIRQGDNSPLHFGNGTRLTVT.

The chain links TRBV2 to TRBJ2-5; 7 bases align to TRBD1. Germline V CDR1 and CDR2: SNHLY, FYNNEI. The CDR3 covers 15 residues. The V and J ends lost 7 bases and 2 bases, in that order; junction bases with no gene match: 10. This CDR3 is CASTLSRTGQETQYF. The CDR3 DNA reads TGTGCCAGCACTTTGTCCAGGACAGGTCAAGAGACCCAGTACTTC.

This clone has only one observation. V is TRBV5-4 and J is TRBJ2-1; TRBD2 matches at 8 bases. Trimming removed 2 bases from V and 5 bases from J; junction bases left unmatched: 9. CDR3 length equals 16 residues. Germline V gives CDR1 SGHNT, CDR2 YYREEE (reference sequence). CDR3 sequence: CASSLDGRGENNEQFF. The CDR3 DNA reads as TGTGCCAGCAGCTTAGACGGGAGGGGGGAGAACAATGAGCAGTTCTTC.